Reported below is one T cell receptor (beta chain). Its antigen is as yet unknown. Measured with immunoSEQ multiplex PCR; TCRdb has only the in-frame clones, and not every one. The profile covers 98,000 or so clones, with over 75% appearing a single time and roughly a sixth taken by the ten largest. This entry is derived from a study of T cell responses to AZD1222 COVID-19 vaccine. Study results and caveats: Every sample of the repertoires postdated the peak T cell response.

The CDR3 consists of 15 residues. Germline V gene data show CDR1 as SGDLS and CDR2 as YYNGEE. After removal of 2 bases from V and 7 bases from J, the junction contained 7 bases not matched to a gene. The sequencing here drew on peripheral blood, taken on day 0 of AZD1222 vaccination. The receptor was isolated from an adult in good health. This rearrangement joins TRBV9 to TRBJ2-1; 9 bases align to TRBD2. CDR3 nucleotide sequence: TGTGCCAGCAGCGTCCTCGGGACTAGCCGGAATGAGCAGTTCTTC. Translating it yields CASSVLGTSRNEQFF.